Described below is a single TCR beta chain sequence and its context. Clones were read by immunoSEQ multiplex PCR, and TCRdb kept only the in-frame ones, dropping some. There are 850,000 to 1,100,000 clones in the sample; around 77% occur only once, and about 0.89% lies in the top ten. This CDR3 spans 15 amino acids. Unmatched junction bases numbered 7, after V lost 3 bases and J lost 7 bases. CDR1 LNHDA and CDR2 SQIVND come from the germline V gene (reference sequence). These data originate in a study of shared clonotypes between healthy human individuals. Source material: memory CD4+ T cells from PBMCs. Subset noted: CD45RA-negative fraction. The receptor was isolated from a man aged 18 to 30 in good health. Some clones in this sample may be carry-over from other donors' samples. This chain joins TRBV19 and TRBJ2-1, with TRBD2 matching over 9 bases. The CDR3 sequence is CASSILASGTNEQFF. The CDR3 DNA is TGTGCCAGTAGTATTTTGGCTAGCGGGACTAATGAGCAGTTCTTC.